The 2 T cell receptor beta chains below come from one sample, sequenced in a study of T-cell memory formation after mild COVID-19. TCRdb ran MiXCR on the 5' RACE reads and lists one entry per CDR3 protein. Of about 470,000 distinct CDR3 sequences in the sample, about 20% were seen once. Source material: PBMCs or a T cell subset sorted from them (not recorded which). These receptors originate from an adult woman who had mild COVID-19 (a few samples of this study predate the infection). Cell type and time point are not known.

This clonotype was seen repeatedly, ten times or more. The chain has TRBV20-1 and TRBJ2-2, with a weak D call TRBD1 (6 bases). This CDR3 has 17 residues. Looked up from germline, CDR1 is DFQATT and CDR2 is SNEGSKA (reference sequence). Trimming took 2 bases from V and 4 from J, leaving 20 bases between them. The CDR3 DNA follows: TGCAGTGCTAGACGAGCTGGGGGCCAAGGGTCCACCGGGGAGCTGTTTTTT. Its translation is CSARRAGGQGSTGELFF.

This clonotype turned up a few times. V and J are TRBV20-1 and TRBJ2-1; TRBD2 might be the D (6 bases). Per germline, CDR1 DFQATT and CDR2 SNEGSKA (reference sequence). V was clipped by 0 bases and J by 0 bases, with 12 bases between them. CDR3 size: 16 residues. The CDR3 spells CSARENSGPSYNEQFF. DNA for the CDR3: TGCAGTGCTAGAGAGAATAGCGGACCCTCCTACAATGAGCAGTTCTTC.